Listed here are 13 T cell receptor beta chains from one sample, sequenced in a study of blood T cell repertoires in COVID-19. TCRdb keeps only in-frame clones here, not all; method: immunoSEQ multiplex PCR. The repertoire holds fewer than 500,000 clones, around 90% seen once, with 0.7% in the top ten. Specimen: PBMCs or T cells enriched from blood (not recorded which). The receptors were sampled from a young woman who had recovered from COVID-19.

The rearrangement links TRBV10-3 to TRBJ1-3; D is unresolved. The CDR3 has 15 amino acids. Germline CDR1 reads ENHRY; CDR2 reads SYGVKD. V lost 3 bases, J lost 4 bases, and 13 bases lay in between. CDR3 region: CAISDMVQTGNTIYF. CDR3 coding DNA: TGTGCCATCAGTGATATGGTACAGACGGGAAACACCATATATTTT.

This rearrangement joins TRBV3-1 (or the pseudogene TRBV3-2) to TRBJ1-5, with TRBD1 as a possible D gene (6 bases). V was trimmed by 3 bases and J by 4 bases, leaving 13 bases between them. Germline CDR1 is LGHDT and CDR2 is YNNKEL (reference sequence). CDR3 size: 15 residues. This chain's CDR3 is CASSQKTGGNQPQHF. Written as DNA, the CDR3 is TGTGCCAGCAGCCAGAAGACAGGCGGGAATCAGCCCCAGCATTTT.

V usage is TRBV10-1 and J usage is TRBJ1-5; the match to TRBD1 covers 8 bases. Germline lookup yields CDR1 WNHNN and CDR2 SYGVQD (reference sequence). CDR3 length: 18 amino acids. Trimming took 5 bases from V and 4 from J; bases not matched to a gene: 16. The DNA for the CDR3 is TGCGCCAGCAGTCCCGGTGAGGACAGGGACAGCACGAATCAGCCCCAGCATTTT. Encoded protein: CASSPGEDRDSTNQPQHF.

The CDR3 loop is CASSDRNSGNTIYF. The CDR3 DNA is TGTGCCAGCAGTGACAGGAACTCTGGAAACACCATATATTTT. The chain links TRBV25-1 to TRBJ1-3; D is unresolved. Trimming took 3 bases from V and 0 from J, leaving 6 bases between them. This CDR3 comprises 14 residues. CDR1 is MGHDK and CDR2 is SYGVNS in the germline V gene.

The V call is TRBV5-4, the J call TRBJ2-3; D is possibly TRBD1 (6 bases). V was trimmed by 4 bases and J by 6 bases, leaving 9 bases between them. The CDR3 totals 12 residues. Germline values: CDR1 SGHNT, CDR2 YYREEE (reference sequence). In nucleotides, the CDR3 is TGTGCCAGCAGCCTGGGGGCGGATACGCAGTATTTT. Translation gives CASSLGADTQYF.

The CDR3 loop is CASSLLTGTGVRGYTF. The CDR3 bases are TGTGCCAGCAGTCTCCTAACAGGGACAGGGGTAAGAGGCTACACCTTC. The chain carries TRBV28 and TRBJ1-2; 10 bases align to TRBD1. The CDR3 runs 16 residues. J lost 8 bases, V lost 5 bases, and 14 bases had no gene match. Germline CDR1 reads MDHEN; CDR2 reads SYDVKM.

This sequence joins TRBV21-1 and TRBJ1-3; the table calls TRBD1, which could not be checked here. TRBV21-1 is classified as a pseudogene. There are 17 residues in the CDR3. CDR3 in amino acids: CASSKGAETDSGNTIYF. CDR3 in DNA: TGTGCCAGCAGCAAAGGGGCTGAGACAGACTCTGGAAACACCATATATTTT.

The chain joins TRBV19 to TRBJ2-5; 9 bases map to TRBD1. The CDR3 has 13 residues. The J segment lost 3 bases and the V segment lost 7 bases, leaving 3 bases of the junction unmatched. Germline CDR1 and CDR2: LNHDA and SQIVND (reference sequence). The CDR3: CASMGQGEETQYF. The DNA for the CDR3 is TGTGCCAGTATGGGACAGGGTGAAGAGACCCAGTACTTC. Based on the CDR3 plus reference TRBV19 and TRBJ2-5, the full variable domain is DGGITQSPKYLFRKEGQNVTLSCEQNLNHDAMYWYRQDPGQGLRLIYYSQIVNDFQKGDIAEGYSVSREKKESFPLTVTSAQKNPTAFYLCASMGQGEETQYFGPGTRLLVL.

The chain employs TRBV6-2 or TRBV6-3 and TRBJ1-6; the match to TRBD1 covers 7 bases. The CDR3 spans 13 residues. V lost 3 bases, J lost 11 bases, and 4 bases stayed unmatched. The V gene's germline CDR1 is MNHEY and CDR2 SVGEGT. CDR3 amino acids: CASSYSQGAPLHF. Here the CDR3 DNA reads TGTGCCAGCAGTTATTCTCAGGGGGCACCCCTCCACTTT.

This sequence joins TRBV3-1 (or the pseudogene TRBV3-2) and TRBJ2-7; D may be TRBD1 (6 bases). This CDR3 comprises 14 residues. The V gene lost 1 base and the J gene lost 5 bases, with 12 bases spanning the gap. Germline V gene data show CDR1 as LGHDT and CDR2 as YNNKEL (reference sequence). The CDR3 DNA reads TGTGCCAGCAGCCAAGGCCAGGGGTCGGACGAGCAGTACTTC. This sequence encodes CASSQGQGSDEQYF.

CDR3 bases: TGCGCCAGCAGCTCTGGACGGACAGATGGGAACGAGCAGTACTTC. It codes for CASSSGRTDGNEQYF. The rearrangement joins TRBV5-1 to TRBJ2-7, with a possible D match to TRBD1 (6 bases). V was shortened by 3 bases and J by 5 bases, with 18 bases between the two germline ends. This CDR3 is built from 15 residues. Looked up from germline, CDR1 is SGHRS and CDR2 is YFSETQ.

The chain has TRBV5-1 and TRBJ2-2; D call uncertain. Per the germline V gene, CDR1 is SGHRS and CDR2 is YFSETQ. The CDR3 loop spans 14 amino acids. V shed 5 bases and J shed 0 bases, with 8 bases lying between them. DNA for the CDR3: TGCGCCAGCAGGCCGATAGCGAACACCGGGGAGCTGTTTTTT. It yields the protein CASRPIANTGELFF.

The chain recombines TRBV19 with TRBJ1-1, with D possibly being TRBD1 (5 bases). Trimming cost V 5 bases and J 0 bases, with 13 bases left between them. CDR1 is LNHDA, CDR2 SQIVND, per germline (reference sequence). CDR3 length equals 15 residues. The CDR3 here is CASSAGRGMNTEAFF. The CDR3, as DNA: TGTGCCAGTAGTGCGGGACGCGGAATGAACACTGAAGCTTTCTTT.